This TCR beta chain originates from a study of cytomegalovirus exposure and HLA in healthy donors. In regard to this clone: Its matching antigen is unknown.

Study-wide results and caveats: Certain sequence variants were highly shared and formed a cluster, and this cluster was likely a sequencing artifact.

Amplification used 60 Vbeta primers and 13 Jbeta primers. Profiled with immunoSEQ multiplex PCR; TCRdb holds only in-frame clones, not every one. This table holds about 140,000 clones, around 75% found once. Germline CDR1 MNHEY, CDR2 SMNVEV (reference sequence). The CDR3 is made up of 13 amino acids. V was clipped by 4 bases and J by 1 base, with 8 bases between them. The chain uses TRBV27 and TRBJ2-7; D call uncertain. The source of this sequence is a female donor in good health and CMV-seronegative. The sample was PBMCs. The CDR3 here is CASSSPQSYEQYF. As DNA, the CDR3 is TGTGCCAGCAGTTCCCCCCAGTCCTACGAGCAGTACTTC.